The 17 T cell receptor beta chains below were found in one sample sequenced in a study of neurological immune-mediated disorders. TCRdb processed the 5' RACE reads anew with MiXCR; each CDR3 protein has one entry. This sample has fewer than 85,000 distinct CDR3 sequences, with 3.5% to 5% found just once. Sequenced sample: PBMCs. The receptors stem from a young man with multiple sclerosis.

For this clonotype: A much larger clonotype is one base distant, so this may be a read error. The CDR3 ends on some other residue instead of the conserved phenylalanine or tryptophan, so this is likely a read error. The chain uses TRBV6-2 or TRBV6-3 and TRBJ1-3; D remains unclear. V was clipped by 6 bases and J by 0 bases, with 3 bases between them. CDR1 and CDR2 from the germline V gene are MNHEY and SVGEGT. CDR3 length: 12 amino acids. The CDR3 DNA is TGTGCCAGCAGGGACTCTGGAAACACCATATATATT. This gives the protein CASRDSGNTIYI.

This clonotype was counted at least ten times. The chain is built from TRBV5-1 and TRBJ2-2; D gene unclear. The V and J ends lost 3 bases and 8 bases respectively, with 5 bases between them. CDR3 size: 11 residues. Germline V gives CDR1 SGHRS, CDR2 YFSETQ. The chain's CDR3 is CASSWDGELFF. In DNA, the CDR3 is TGCGCCAGCAGCTGGGATGGGGAGCTGTTTTTT.

This clonotype was found many times. A junction boundary mismatches the germline segment, possibly from a read error. The rearrangement links TRBV7-3 to TRBJ2-1; TRBD1 matches 9 bases. Germline values: CDR1 SGHTA, CDR2 FQGTGA. CDR3 length: 16 amino acids. The CDR3 loop reads CASSLTGGQKDNEQFF. In DNA, the CDR3 is TGTGCCAGCAGCCTAACAGGGGGCCAGAAAGACAATGAGCAGTTCTTC.

Many counts were recorded for this clonotype. The rearrangement joins TRBV10-3 to TRBJ2-3; either TRBD1 or TRBD2 may supply D (5 bases each). In germline, CDR1 is ENHRY, CDR2 SYGVKD. V gave up 7 bases and J gave up 6 bases, with 14 bases separating them. The CDR3 sequence is 13 residues long. CDR3 nucleotides: TGTGCCATCAATCTGTCCGAGGGGGATACGCAGTATTTT. It translates to CAINLSEGDTQYF.

This clonotype came up many times. The genes are TRBV5-1 and TRBJ2-3; perhaps TRBD2 as D (7 bases). Per germline, CDR1 SGHRS and CDR2 YFSETQ. V was cut by 3 bases and J by 2 bases, with 13 bases left in between. The CDR3 is made up of 15 amino acids. The CDR3 protein is CASSYNGGPTDTQYF. The CDR3 nucleotides read TGCGCCAGCAGCTATAACGGGGGGCCCACAGATACGCAGTATTTT. Drawing the rest from reference TRBV5-1 and TRBJ2-3, the complete variable domain is KAGVTQTPRYLIKTRGQQVTLSCSPISGHRSVSWYQQTPGQGLQFLFEYFSETQRNKGNFPGRFSGRQFSNSRSEMNVSTLELGDSALYLCASSYNGGPTDTQYFGPGTRLTVL.

This clonotype was found many times. The chain employs TRBV20-1 and TRBJ1-5; no clear D. Germline CDR1 is DFQATT and CDR2 is SNEGSKA (reference sequence). Trimming took off 3 bases at V and 4 bases at J, with 13 bases between the two ends. This CDR3 has 14 amino acids. The CDR3 DNA follows: TGCAGTGCTAGTAGGGCGGGGTCGAATCAGCCCCAGCATTTT. The encoded protein is CSASRAGSNQPQHF.

This clonotype was recorded at least ten times. This chain connects TRBV20-1 to TRBJ2-5; TRBD2 aligns across 12 bases. CDR3 length equals 15 residues. V shed 5 bases, J shed 3 bases, and the junction held 7 bases outside the gene matches. Germline CDR1 and CDR2: DFQATT and SNEGSKA (reference sequence). This CDR3 is CSAEGLAGNKETQYF. The CDR3 region has the DNA TGCAGTGCTGAGGGACTAGCGGGTAACAAAGAGACCCAGTACTTC.

The sample holds many counts of this clonotype. The J gene is TRBJ2-5, the V gene TRBV11-2, with TRBD2 as a possible D gene (5 bases). Germline CDR1 is SGHAT and CDR2 is FQNNGV. Between the trimmed V and J ends, which lost 7 bases and 5 bases, there was a span of 20 bases. The CDR3 spans 15 residues. The CDR3 bases are TGTGCCAGCACCGAGGTCGGGGATCCTTGGGAGACCCAGTACTTC. Residues: CASTEVGDPWETQYF.

This clonotype was seen at least ten times. V usage is TRBV20-1 and J usage is TRBJ2-1; D call uncertain. The CDR3 covers 14 residues. V was clipped by 1 base and J by 0 bases, with 7 bases between them. CDR1 and CDR2 from the germline V gene are DFQATT and SNEGSKA (reference sequence). The CDR3 DNA follows: TGCAGTGCTAGAGGGTTTAGCTCCTACAATGAGCAGTTCTTC. Amino acid sequence: CSARGFSSYNEQFF.

In this sample, this clonotype turned up many times. The chain links TRBV7-8 to TRBJ2-5; no firm D call. The germline V gene encodes CDR1 SGHVS and CDR2 FQNEAQ. V lost 0 bases and J lost 5, with 7 bases in between. This CDR3 has 13 residues. The CDR3 reads CASSLAVWETQYF. The CDR3 nucleotides read TGTGCCAGCAGCTTAGCGGTCTGGGAGACCCAGTACTTC.

In this sample, this clonotype turned up many times. The chain is built from TRBV7-3 and TRBJ1-1; TRBD1 matches at 10 bases. J gave up 2 bases and V 4 bases, and 4 bases lay outside the gene matches. Germline V gene lookup returns CDR1 SGHTA and CDR2 FQGTGA. The CDR3 contains 15 residues. The CDR3 nucleotides read TGTGCCAGCAGCTCGGGGACAGGGGATAACACTGAAGCTTTCTTT. This sequence encodes CASSSGTGDNTEAFF.

This clonotype was recorded many times. V usage is TRBV6-5 and J usage is TRBJ1-1; D possibly corresponds to TRBD1 (6 bases). Trimming took 0 bases from V and 6 from J, leaving 11 bases between them. This CDR3 is 14 amino acids long. Germline loops: CDR1 MNHEY, CDR2 SVGAGI. DNA of the CDR3: TGTGCCAGCAGTTACTCGGGGGGCCGACCTGAAGCTTTCTTT. Translated: CASSYSGGRPEAFF.

This clonotype was recorded many times. The J gene is TRBJ1-1, the V gene TRBV20-1; no firm D call. With 3 bases removed from V and 7 bases from J, the gap between germline ends came to 12 bases. Germline V lookup: CDR1 DFQATT, CDR2 SNEGSKA (reference sequence). This CDR3 contains 12 residues. The CDR3 region is CSASPDTGEAFF. In nucleotides, the CDR3 is TGCAGTGCTAGTCCCGACACCGGTGAAGCTTTCTTT.

This clonotype was recorded many times. The rearrangement links TRBV10-3 to TRBJ1-1, with TRBD1 as a possible D gene (5 bases). V lost 4 bases, J lost 3 bases, and 9 bases lay in between. The CDR3 loop spans 13 amino acids. The germline gives CDR1 ENHRY, CDR2 SYGVKD. The DNA of the CDR3 is TGTGCCATCAGTGCGGTACAGGACACTGAAGCTTTCTTT. It encodes CAISAVQDTEAFF.

This clonotype was counted ten times or more. The V gene is TRBV4-1, the J gene TRBJ1-4; a weak D match, TRBD1 (6 bases). The CDR3 loop spans 16 amino acids. V was pared by 0 bases and J by 8 bases, with 16 bases between. The germline V gene encodes CDR1 MGHRA and CDR2 YSYEKL. This CDR3 is CASSQEWRTVGEKLFF. DNA for the CDR3: TGCGCCAGCAGCCAAGAATGGAGGACAGTCGGGGAAAAACTGTTTTTT.

In its sample, this clonotype was seen many times. The chain combines TRBV10-3 with TRBJ2-3; D call uncertain. This CDR3 region has 14 residues. Trimming pared 3 bases from V and 0 bases from J, leaving 7 bases between. Germline V gene sequence: CDR1 ENHRY, CDR2 SYGVKD. In nucleotides, the CDR3 is TGTGCCATCAGTGATTCCCACAGCACAGATACGCAGTATTTT. This gives the protein CAISDSHSTDTQYF.

In its sample, this clonotype was seen many times. The genes are TRBV5-1 and TRBJ1-4, with D perhaps TRBD1 (6 bases). The germline CDR1 and CDR2 sequences are SGHRS and YFSETQ. The CDR3 loop spans 16 amino acids. V was pared by 3 bases and J by 1 base, with 13 bases between. The CDR3 sequence: CASSSTGGQTNEKLFF. CDR3 coding DNA: TGCGCCAGCAGCTCCACCGGGGGGCAAACTAATGAAAAACTGTTTTTT.